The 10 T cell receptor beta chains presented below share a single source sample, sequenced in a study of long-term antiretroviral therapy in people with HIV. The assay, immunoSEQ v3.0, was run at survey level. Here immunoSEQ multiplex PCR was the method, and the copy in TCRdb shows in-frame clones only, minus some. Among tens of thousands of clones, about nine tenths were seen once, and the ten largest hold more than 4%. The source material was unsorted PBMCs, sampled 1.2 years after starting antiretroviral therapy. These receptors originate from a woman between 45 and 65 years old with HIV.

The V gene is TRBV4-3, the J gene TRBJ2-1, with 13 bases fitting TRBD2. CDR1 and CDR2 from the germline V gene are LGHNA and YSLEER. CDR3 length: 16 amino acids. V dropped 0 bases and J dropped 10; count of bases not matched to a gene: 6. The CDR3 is CASSQETSGGAREQFF. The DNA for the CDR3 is TGCGCCAGCAGCCAAGAAACTAGCGGGGGGGCTAGAGAGCAGTTCTTC.

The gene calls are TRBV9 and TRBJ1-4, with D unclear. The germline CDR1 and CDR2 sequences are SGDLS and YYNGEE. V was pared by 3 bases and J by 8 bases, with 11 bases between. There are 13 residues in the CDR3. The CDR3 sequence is CASSEVVGEKLFF. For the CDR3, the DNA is TGTGCCAGCAGCGAAGTGGTAGGAGAAAAACTGTTTTTT.

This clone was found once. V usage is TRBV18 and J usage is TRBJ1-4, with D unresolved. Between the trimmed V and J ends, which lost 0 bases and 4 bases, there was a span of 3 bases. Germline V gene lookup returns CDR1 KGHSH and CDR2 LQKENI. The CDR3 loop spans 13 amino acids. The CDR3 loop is CASSPPNNEKLFF. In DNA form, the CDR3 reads TGTGCCAGCTCACCACCTAATAATGAAAAACTGTTTTTT.

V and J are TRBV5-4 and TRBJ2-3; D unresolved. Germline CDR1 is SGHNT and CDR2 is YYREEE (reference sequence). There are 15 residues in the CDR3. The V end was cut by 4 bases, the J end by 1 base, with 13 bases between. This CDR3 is CASSRVRAGTDTQYF. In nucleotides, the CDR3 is TGTGCCAGCAGCCGGGTCCGGGCAGGCACAGATACGCAGTATTTT. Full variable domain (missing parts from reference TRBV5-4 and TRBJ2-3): ETGVTQSPTHLIKTRGQQVTLRCSSQSGHNTVSWYQQALGQGPQFIFQYYREEENGRGNFPPRFSGLQFPNYSSELNVNALELDDSALYLCASSRVRAGTDTQYFGPGTRLTVL.

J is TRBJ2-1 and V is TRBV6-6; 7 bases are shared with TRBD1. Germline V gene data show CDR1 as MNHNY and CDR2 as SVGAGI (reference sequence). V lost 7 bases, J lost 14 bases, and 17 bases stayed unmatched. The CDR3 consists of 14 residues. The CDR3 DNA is TGTGCCAGCACCCGGGACAGCACAGATTTAGGGGAGTTCTTC. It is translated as CASTRDSTDLGEFF.

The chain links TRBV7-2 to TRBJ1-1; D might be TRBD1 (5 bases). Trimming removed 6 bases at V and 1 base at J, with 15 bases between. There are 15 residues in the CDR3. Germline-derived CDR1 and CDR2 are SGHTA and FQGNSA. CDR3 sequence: CASRPLRVPNTEAFF. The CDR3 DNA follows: TGTGCCAGCAGACCACTCAGGGTTCCGAACACTGAAGCTTTCTTT.

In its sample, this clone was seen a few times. CDR3 sequence reads: CASREQTGSGEQYF. The CDR3 bases are TGCGCCAGTCGCGAACAAACAGGGAGTGGCGAGCAGTACTTC. This chain uses TRBV5-1 with TRBJ2-7, with a weak D call TRBD1 (6 bases). Deletions cut 8 bases from V and 6 bases from J, with 21 bases between. Per germline, CDR1 SGHRS and CDR2 YFSETQ. CDR3 size: 14 residues.

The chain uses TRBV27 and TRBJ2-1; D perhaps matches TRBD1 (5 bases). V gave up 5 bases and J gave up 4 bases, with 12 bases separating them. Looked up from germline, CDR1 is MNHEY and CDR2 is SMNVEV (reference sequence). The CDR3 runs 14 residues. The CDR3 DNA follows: TGTGCCAGCAGTCTCCTTGGGGCTTACAATGAGCAGTTCTTC. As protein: CASSLLGAYNEQFF.

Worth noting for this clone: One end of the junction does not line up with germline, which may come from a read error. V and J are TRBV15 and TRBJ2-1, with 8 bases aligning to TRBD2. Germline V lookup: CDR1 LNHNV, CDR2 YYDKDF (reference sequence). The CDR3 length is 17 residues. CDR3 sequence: CATSRAFQRGLYNEQFF. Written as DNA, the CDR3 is TGCGCCACCAGCAGAGCTTTTCAGCGGGGGCTTTACAATGAGCAGTTCTTC.

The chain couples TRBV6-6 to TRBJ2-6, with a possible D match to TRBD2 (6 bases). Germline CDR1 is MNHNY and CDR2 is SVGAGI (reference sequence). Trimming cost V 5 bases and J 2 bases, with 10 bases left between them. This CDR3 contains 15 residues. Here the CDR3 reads CASSNGGAGANVLTF. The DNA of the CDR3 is TGTGCCAGCAGTAACGGGGGTGCTGGGGCCAACGTCCTGACTTTC.